The rows below give T cell receptor beta chains drawn from one sample of a study of cytomegalovirus exposure and HLA in healthy donors. Profiling relied on immunoSEQ multiplex PCR, and the TCRdb table lists in-frame clones only, not all of them. The table has 150,000 to 200,000 clones, about 80% seen once. The specimen was PBMCs. The receptors were gathered from a woman in her 40s in good health and CMV-seronegative. Both conserved end residues are part of each CDR3. Fields, in order: CDR3 protein, CDR3 DNA, V gene, clone size, D gene, J gene. The D gene is left open where the match is weak. Some rows mark clone size as missing; the rest say once, few, many or name a class of expanded clone.

CASGLATATEAFF | TGTGCTAGTGGTTTGGCCACAGCTACTGAAGCTTTCTTT | TRBV12-5 | NA | NA | TRBJ1-1
CASSPSGTNEQFF | TGTGCCAGCTCGCCTTCCGGGACAAATGAGCAGTTCTTC | TRBV18 | NA | NA | TRBJ2-1
CASSLRAAGRETQYF | TGCGCCAGCAGCTTGAGGGCGGCAGGGAGGGAGACCCAGTACTTC | TRBV5-1 | NA | NA | TRBJ2-5
CASSDPSGAGGKETQYF | TGTGCCAGCAGTGATCCGTCCGGGGCAGGGGGAAAAGAGACCCAGTACTTC | TRBV25-1 | NA | TRBD1 | TRBJ2-5
CASQTGGFTDTQYF | TGTGCCAGCCAGACAGGGGGATTCACAGATACGCAGTATTTT | TRBV19 | few | TRBD1 | TRBJ2-3
CARGGTASAEKLFF | TGTGCCAGGGGCGGGACCGCGTCGGCCGAAAAACTGTTTTTT | TRBV30 | NA | NA | TRBJ1-4
CASSPTGSSNQPQHF | TGTGCCAGCTCACCCACAGGGAGTAGCAATCAGCCCCAGCATTTT | TRBV18 | few | NA | TRBJ1-5
CAWMLRSVNTIYF | TGTGCCTGGATGTTGCGCTCGGTAAACACCATATATTTT | TRBV30 | NA | NA | TRBJ1-3
CASSFRGTAETQYF | TGTGCCAGCAGCTTCAGGGGCACCGCGGAGACCCAGTACTTC | TRBV11-3 | NA | NA | TRBJ2-5
CASSPRQGRNTEAFF | TGTGCCAGCAGTCCCCGACAGGGAAGGAACACTGAAGCTTTCTTT | TRBV27 | few | TRBD1 | TRBJ1-1
CASSLVRGLWPQHF | TGTGCCAGCAGCTTGGTTCGGGGATTATGGCCCCAGCATTTT | TRBV5-8 | NA | NA | TRBJ1-5
CASSFGLAGITDTQYF | TGTGCCAGCAGCTTCGGACTAGCGGGGATCACAGATACGCAGTATTTT | TRBV11-2 | NA | TRBD2 | TRBJ2-3
CASSADSFNEKLFF | TGTGCCAGCAGCGCAGACAGTTTTAATGAAAAACTGTTTTTT | TRBV9 | NA | NA | TRBJ1-4
CASSLAGRGELFF | TGTGCCAGCAGCTTAGCTGGGCGAGGGGAGCTGTTTTTT | TRBV7-7 | NA | NA | TRBJ2-2
CASSSPGLGGNEQFF | TGCGCCAGCAGCTCCCCGGGACTAGGGGGCAATGAGCAGTTCTTC | TRBV5-1 | NA | TRBD2 | TRBJ2-1
CASSMGSQPQHF | TGTGCCAGTAGTATGGGGAGTCAGCCCCAGCATTTT | TRBV19 | NA | NA | TRBJ1-5
CASSQEYRGIMNTEAFF | TGCGCCAGCAGCCAAGAATACAGGGGGATCATGAACACTGAAGCTTTCTTT | TRBV4-3 | few | TRBD1 | TRBJ1-1
CSSRNNEQFF | TGCAGTTCCAGAAACAATGAGCAGTTCTTC | TRBV20-1 | NA | NA | TRBJ2-1
CASSKLAGGLDEQFF | TGTGCCAGCAGCAAACTAGCGGGAGGGCTTGATGAGCAGTTCTTC | TRBV7-9 | NA | TRBD2 | TRBJ2-1
CASSPDSNTEAFF | TGTGCCAGCAGTCCTGACAGCAACACTGAAGCTTTCTTT | TRBV2 | NA | NA | TRBJ1-1
CSVENKGLGYGYTF | TGCAGCGTTGAGAATAAGGGGCTGGGCTATGGCTACACCTTC | TRBV29-1 | NA | NA | TRBJ1-2
CASWEGQGHEKLFF | TGTGCCAGTTGGGAAGGACAGGGGCATGAAAAACTGTTTTTT | TRBV19 | NA | TRBD1 | TRBJ1-4
CASSDSGRVSGELFF | TGTGCCAGCAGTGACAGCGGGAGGGTTTCCGGGGAGCTGTTTTTT | TRBV25-1 | few | TRBD2 | TRBJ2-2
CASSIRSGGGTEAFF | TGTGCCAGTAGTATACGCTCGGGAGGGGGCACTGAAGCTTTCTTT | TRBV19 | NA | NA | TRBJ1-1
CASSSRSQGLAAYEQYF | TGCGCCAGCAGCTCGAGATCCCAAGGACTAGCGGCTTACGAGCAGTACTTC | TRBV5-1 | NA | TRBD2 | TRBJ2-7
CAWSVRGTGELFF | TGTGCCTGGAGTGTTAGAGGTACCGGGGAGCTGTTTTTT | TRBV30 | NA | NA | TRBJ2-2
CASSSNRELQHF | TGTGCCAGCTCTTCTAACAGGGAGCTCCAGCATTTT | TRBV18 | NA | NA | TRBJ1-5
CASTQGWGGEQFF | TGTGCCAGCACCCAAGGGTGGGGAGGTGAGCAGTTCTTC | TRBV6-5 | NA | NA | TRBJ2-1
CASSPGSNQPQHF | TGTGCCAGCTCTCCCGGGAGCAATCAGCCCCAGCATTTT | TRBV18 | NA | NA | TRBJ1-5
CASSQGARSNTEAFF | TGTGCCAGCAGCCAAGGGGCCAGATCAAACACTGAAGCTTTCTTT | TRBV14 | NA | NA | TRBJ1-1